This T cell receptor (beta chain) was sequenced for a study of shared clonotypes between healthy human individuals. Study-level results: Incompleteness in sorted-subset sequencing, despite large depth, was shown by rarefaction. Clonotypes shared by all four sorted-subset donors had higher generation probabilities than non-shared clonotypes.

Repertoires were generated with immunoSEQ multiplex PCR, while TCRdb's copy carries only in-frame clones and drops some. The sample has around 1,000,000 clones, approximately 77% seen once. The CDR3 runs 14 residues. V was cut by 1 base and J by 2 bases, with 6 bases left in between. Germline CDR1 SGHDT, CDR2 YYEEEE. As regards this clone: Antigen specificity is unknown.

The receptor comes from a man aged 18 to 30 in good health. Some clones in this sample may be carry-over from other donors' samples. The chain is built from TRBV5-6 and TRBJ2-2; D is unclear. Material for sequencing was memory CD4+ T cells from PBMCs. Subset in this sample: CD45RA-negative fraction. CDR3 bases: TGTGCCAGCAGCTTGCGTAGCAACACCGGGGAGCTGTTTTTT. Its protein product is CASSLRSNTGELFF. Full variable domain (remainder filled in from reference TRBV5-6 and TRBJ2-2): DAGVTQSPTHLIKTRGQQVTLRCSPKSGHDTVSWYQQALGQGPQFIFQYYEEEERQRGNFPDRFSGHQFPNYSSELNVNALLLGDSALYLCASSLRSNTGELFFGEGSRLTVL.